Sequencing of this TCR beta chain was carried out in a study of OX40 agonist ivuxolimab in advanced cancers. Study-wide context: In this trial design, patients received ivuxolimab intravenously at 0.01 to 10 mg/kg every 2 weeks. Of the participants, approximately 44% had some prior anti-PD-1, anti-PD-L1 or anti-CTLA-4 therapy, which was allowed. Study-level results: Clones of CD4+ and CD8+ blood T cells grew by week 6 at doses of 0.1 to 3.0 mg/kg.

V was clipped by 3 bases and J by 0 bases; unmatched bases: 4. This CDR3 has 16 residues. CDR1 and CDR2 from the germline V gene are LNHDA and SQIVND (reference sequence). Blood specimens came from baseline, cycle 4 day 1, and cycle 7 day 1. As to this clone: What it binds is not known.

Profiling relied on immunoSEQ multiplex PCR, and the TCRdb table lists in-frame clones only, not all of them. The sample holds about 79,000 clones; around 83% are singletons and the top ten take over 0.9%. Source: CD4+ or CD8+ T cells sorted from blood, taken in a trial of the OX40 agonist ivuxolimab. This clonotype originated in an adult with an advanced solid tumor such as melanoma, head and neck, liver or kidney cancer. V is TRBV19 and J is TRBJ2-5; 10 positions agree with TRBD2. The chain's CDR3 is CASSMNSGGYQETQYF. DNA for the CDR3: TGTGCCAGTAGTATGAATAGCGGGGGGTACCAAGAGACCCAGTACTTC.